This TCR beta chain was found in a study of T cell responses to AZD1222 COVID-19 vaccine. Whole-study findings and limits: Most donors were white British and more were female, and clonal diversity was possibly underestimated.

In regard to this clone: Its target is not known.

TCRdb keeps only in-frame clones here, not all; method: immunoSEQ multiplex PCR. The sample lists about 140,000 clones, approximately 90% occurring once. V lost 4 bases, J lost 4 bases, and 13 bases lay in between. This CDR3 contains 14 residues. From germline, CDR1 is SGHTA and CDR2 FQGNSA. The V call is TRBV7-2, the J call TRBJ1-1, with D hard to call. Material: peripheral blood, obtained on day 0 of AZD1222 vaccination. The clonotype was recovered from an adult in good health. CDR3 sequence: CASSSFVFGTEAFF. The CDR3 DNA reads TGTGCCAGCAGCTCATTCGTATTTGGCACTGAAGCTTTCTTT.